One and the same sample provided the 17 T cell receptor beta chains below, sequenced in a study of human T cells and chemical hapten exposure. TCRdb used MiXCR to reprocess the RACE reads, holding one entry per CDR3 protein. The sample contains some 87,000 distinct CDR3 sequences, over 9% of which appear only once. Time point indicated: patch test 1, 2 weeks after DPC sensitization. Treatment given: therapeutic diphenylcyclopropenone sensitization with weekly scalp DPC. Sample: whole blood, taken in connection with sensitization to the hapten diphenylcyclopropenone (DPC). The source is a woman aged 45-65 years with alopecia areata. Some clones in this sample may be carry-over from other donors' samples.

This clonotype was found a few times. The chain recombines TRBV5-4 with TRBJ1-1, with D perhaps TRBD1 (5 bases). The CDR3 covers 14 residues. Germline V lookup: CDR1 SGHNT, CDR2 YYREEE (reference sequence). The germline V and J ends were trimmed by 4 bases and 0 bases, with 10 bases remaining between them. CDR3 loop: CASSKDIMNTEAFF. CDR3 in DNA: TGTGCCAGCAGCAAGGACATTATGAACACTGAAGCTTTCTTT. Combining the CDR3 with reference TRBV5-4 and TRBJ1-1 gives the whole variable domain ETGVTQSPTHLIKTRGQQVTLRCSSQSGHNTVSWYQQALGQGPQFIFQYYREEENGRGNFPPRFSGLQFPNYSSELNVNALELDDSALYLCASSKDIMNTEAFFGQGTRLTVV.

The J gene is TRBJ1-2, the V gene TRBV12-3 or TRBV12-4; 10 bases agree with TRBD1. The CDR3 runs to 14 residues. V was clipped by 6 bases and J by 4 bases; unmatched bases: 5. The CDR3 region is CASRRTGGVYGYTF. DNA for the CDR3: TGTGCCAGCAGACGGACAGGGGGAGTCTATGGCTACACCTTC.

V is TRBV2 and J is TRBJ1-5; D is unresolved. This CDR3 is 11 amino acids long. Germline values: CDR1 SNHLY, CDR2 FYNNEI. Trimming shortened V by 4 bases and J by 7 bases, and 5 bases separated the two germline ends. The CDR3: CASSAGQPQHF. The DNA of the CDR3 is TGTGCCAGCAGTGCCGGGCAGCCCCAGCATTTT. Variable domain in full (rest from reference TRBV2 and TRBJ1-5): EPEVTQTPSHQVTQMGQEVILRCVPISNHLYFYWYRQILGQKVEFLVSFYNNEISEKSEIFDDQFSVERPDGSNFTLKIRSTKLEDSAMYFCASSAGQPQHFGDGTRLSIL.

The V and J genes are TRBV28 and TRBJ1-5, with a tentative D call TRBD1 (5 bases). Germline values: CDR1 MDHEN, CDR2 SYDVKM. The length of the CDR3 is 14 residues. Trimming left V 6 bases short and J 5 bases short, with 14 bases between. The DNA of the CDR3 is TGTGCCAGCAGCCCAGTCTGGGACCATCAGCCCCAGCATTTT. Translating it yields CASSPVWDHQPQHF. Together with reference TRBV28 and TRBJ1-5, the CDR3 gives the full variable domain: DVKVTQSSRYLVKRTGEKVFLECVQDMDHENMFWYRQDPGLGLRLIYFSYDVKMKEKGDIPEGYSVSREKKERFSLILESASTNQTSMYLCASSPVWDHQPQHFGDGTRLSIL.

This clonotype was seen ten or more times. The genes are TRBV2 and TRBJ1-4; D remains ambiguous. The CDR3 totals 13 residues. Trimming took 9 bases from V and 0 from J, leaving 8 bases between them. Germline loops: CDR1 SNHLY, CDR2 FYNNEI. Written as DNA, the CDR3 is TGTGCCAGTTCGGCGGCAACTAATGAAAAACTGTTTTTT. The encoded protein is CASSAATNEKLFF.

In its sample, this clonotype was seen a few times. V usage is TRBV18 and J usage is TRBJ2-3; D call uncertain. CDR1 and CDR2 from the germline V gene are KGHSH and LQKENI. V lost 2 bases to trimming and J lost 0 bases, with 6 bases between them. This CDR3 comprises 14 residues. The CDR3 here is CASSPSSSTDTQYF. The CDR3, as DNA: TGTGCCAGCTCACCATCATCCAGCACAGATACGCAGTATTTT. Supplemented by reference TRBV18 and TRBJ2-3, the full variable domain reads NAGVMQNPRHLVRRRGQEARLRCSPMKGHSHVYWYRQLPEEGLKFMVYLQKENIIDESGMPKERFSAEFPKEGPSILRIQQVVRGDSAAYFCASSPSSSTDTQYFGPGTRLTVL.

The chain carries TRBV29-1 and TRBJ1-1; D is unresolved. Germline CDR1 and CDR2: SQVTM and ANQGSEA. This CDR3 has 13 amino acids. V gave up 3 bases and J gave up 0 bases, with 8 bases separating them. CDR3 in DNA: TGCAGCGTTGATTCCCTATTGAACACTGAAGCTTTCTTT. Its translation: CSVDSLLNTEAFF.

The chain links TRBV20-1 to TRBJ1-5, with a weak D call TRBD1 (6 bases). The CDR3 consists of 15 residues. Germline-derived CDR1 and CDR2 are DFQATT and SNEGSKA (reference sequence). Trimming pared 6 bases from V and 0 bases from J, leaving 15 bases between. The CDR3, as DNA: TGCAGTGCCAGCCGGGGGGCGGATAGCAATCAGCCCCAGCATTTT. Translated: CSASRGADSNQPQHF.

The sample holds a few counts of this clonotype. The V call is TRBV7-9, the J call TRBJ2-2, with D hard to call. V lost 4 bases and J lost 4, with 4 bases in between. CDR1 is SEHNR and CDR2 is FQNEAQ in the germline V gene (reference sequence). The CDR3 length is 12 residues. The CDR3 DNA reads as TGTGCCAGCAGCTCCGGCACCGGGGAGCTGTTTTTT. Amino acids: CASSSGTGELFF.

This clonotype has at least ten counts. This chain links TRBV24-1 with TRBJ2-1; D is ambiguous. The CDR3 has 11 amino acids. V dropped 4 bases and J dropped 9 bases, with 6 bases sitting between them. Germline loops: CDR1 KGHDR, CDR2 SFDVKD. CDR3 residues: CATSEIGEQFF. CDR3 DNA: TGTGCCACCAGTGAAATAGGTGAGCAGTTCTTC.

The V gene is TRBV7-3, the J gene TRBJ2-7; TRBD2 might be the D (5 bases). The CDR3 has 15 amino acids. Germline lookup yields CDR1 SGHTA and CDR2 FQGTGA. Trimming took off 5 bases at V and 0 bases at J, with 14 bases between the two ends. CDR3 DNA sequence: TGTGCCAGCAGCCAAGAGCCTGGGAGCTCCTACGAGCAGTACTTC. It specifies CASSQEPGSSYEQYF.

This clonotype was seen a few times. This rearrangement joins TRBV29-1 to TRBJ2-7; the match to TRBD1 covers 12 bases. Trimming removed 6 bases from V and 4 bases from J; junction bases left unmatched: 7. CDR3 length equals 14 residues. CDR1 is SQVTM and CDR2 is ANQGSEA in the germline V gene. The CDR3, as DNA: TGCAGCGTGGGCCGGGACAGGGGGCCTTACGAGCAGTACTTC. Translated: CSVGRDRGPYEQYF.

This clonotype was picked up a small number of times. The chain couples TRBV28 to TRBJ1-2; D is uncertain. The V gene's germline CDR1 is MDHEN and CDR2 SYDVKM. Trimming took 2 bases from V and 8 from J, leaving 12 bases between them. The CDR3 is made up of 13 amino acids. The CDR3 loop is CASSLTPHMGYTF. The CDR3 bases are TGTGCCAGCAGTTTAACGCCCCACATGGGCTACACCTTC.

There are a few counts of this clonotype. This sequence joins TRBV6-5 and TRBJ1-1; possibly TRBD1 for D (6 bases). The CDR3 consists of 16 residues. The V gene's germline CDR1 is MNHEY and CDR2 SVGAGI. The V gene lost 6 bases and the J gene lost 2 bases, with 19 bases spanning the gap. CDR3 DNA sequence: TGTGCCAGCAGACGACGGCAGGGGACGTCTAACACTGAAGCTTTCTTT. It yields the protein CASRRRQGTSNTEAFF.

This clonotype was detected only a few times. V is TRBV3-1 and J is TRBJ2-3; 8 bases agree with TRBD2. With 0 bases clipped from V and 1 base from J, the junction kept 12 bases outside the gene matches. Per germline, CDR1 LGHDT and CDR2 YNNKEL (reference sequence). This CDR3 comprises 19 residues. The CDR3 protein is CASSQDKGPTSGRTDTQYF. The CDR3 DNA sequence: TGTGCCAGCAGCCAAGATAAGGGGCCTACTAGCGGTCGCACAGATACGCAGTATTTT.

The table lists this clonotype with a few counts. V is TRBV5-4 and J is TRBJ1-6, with 7 bases fitting TRBD1. The CDR3 runs to 15 residues. Per the germline V gene, CDR1 is SGHNT and CDR2 is YYREEE (reference sequence). With 2 bases clipped from V and 6 bases from J, the junction kept 5 bases outside the gene matches. In DNA form, the CDR3 reads TGTGCCAGCAGCTTCAGGACAGGTCCTAATTCACCCCTCCACTTT. It codes for CASSFRTGPNSPLHF.

In its sample, this clonotype was seen many times. The V call is TRBV6-2 or TRBV6-3, the J call TRBJ2-1, with a tentative D call TRBD2 (5 bases). Trimming stripped 0 bases from V and 2 bases from J, with 5 bases between. Germline V gives CDR1 MNHEY, CDR2 SVGEGT. The length of the CDR3 is 14 residues. The CDR3 coding sequence is TGTGCCAGCAGTTACTCCGGGACCTACAATGAGCAGTTCTTC. This encodes CASSYSGTYNEQFF.